The 4 T cell receptor beta chains below come from one sample, sequenced in a study of T-cell reconstitution after alpha-beta-depleted transplantation in children. This sample's TCRbeta library carried unique molecular identifier barcodes. TCRdb reprocessed the PCR reads with MiXCR, giving one entry per CDR3 protein. The table records 600,000 to 800,000 distinct CDR3 sequences, around 13% of them present only once. The sequenced sample was PBMCs, obtained before TCRalphabeta/CD19-depleted stem cell transplant. These receptors came from a girl aged 2-9 years with congenital amegakaryocytic thrombocytopenia, due to receive a stem cell transplant.

This clonotype was counted at least ten times. The chain recombines TRBV20-1 with TRBJ2-5; D possibly matches TRBD1 or TRBD2 (5 bases each). From germline, CDR1 is DFQATT and CDR2 SNEGSKA (reference sequence). Trimming shortened V by 7 bases and J by 2 bases, and 14 bases separated the two germline ends. CDR3 length equals 13 residues. CDR3 bases: TGCAGTGAGGCAGGAGAGGGGCAAGAGACCCAGTACTTC. Residues: CSEAGEGQETQYF.

In this sample, this clonotype turned up a few times. The V gene is TRBV3-1, the J gene TRBJ2-1, with 7 bases fitting TRBD1. The CDR3 has 14 residues. V gave up 4 bases and J gave up 7 bases; unmatched junction bases: 7. CDR1 is LGHDT and CDR2 is YNNKEL in the germline V gene (reference sequence). CDR3 DNA: TGTGCCAGCAGCCGTTTACAGGGGCGTAATGAGCAGTTCTTC. Protein product: CASSRLQGRNEQFF.

There are a few counts of this clonotype. This chain links TRBV20-1 with TRBJ2-7; 8 bases fit TRBD1. This CDR3 comprises 13 residues. V shed 3 bases and J 5 bases; nucleotides not matched to a gene: 6. Germline V gene lookup returns CDR1 DFQATT and CDR2 SNEGSKA (reference sequence). CDR3 amino acids: CSARSGQVNEQYF. CDR3 nucleotide sequence: TGCAGTGCTAGGTCGGGACAGGTAAACGAGCAGTACTTC.

This clonotype appeared many times. The chain is built from TRBV5-1 and TRBJ1-1; TRBD1 matches 8 bases. Germline CDR1 reads SGHRS; CDR2 reads YFSETQ. V dropped 2 bases and J dropped 1; count of bases not matched to a gene: 7. This CDR3 has 16 residues. The CDR3 spells CASSLNTGTGNTEAFF. CDR3 DNA sequence: TGCGCCAGCAGCTTAAATACCGGGACAGGGAACACTGAAGCTTTCTTT.